This T cell receptor beta chain was identified during a study of T cells in Graves' hyperthyroidism and ophthalmopathy. The CDR3 consists of 16 residues. Trimming removed 2 bases at V and 1 base at J, with 13 bases between. Germline V gene lookup returns CDR1 MNHEY and CDR2 SMNVEV (reference sequence). This clonotype was counted at least ten times. Template material for amplifying TCR beta CDR3 regions consisted of RNA transcripts. A set of HTBI primers served as the primers for a first-round RT-PCR of the TCR CDR3. MiXCR was run by TCRdb on the multiplex PCR reads, yielding one entry per CDR3 protein. Of approximately 380,000 distinct CDR3 sequences listed, over 13% are singletons.

The genes are TRBV27 and TRBJ2-3; D unresolved. The receptor was isolated from a man in his forties or fifties with Graves' ophthalmopathy. Sequenced: blood. CDR3 loop: CASSLGAYTRTDTQYF. The CDR3 DNA reads TGTGCCAGCAGTTTAGGCGCCTACACCCGCACAGATACGCAGTATTTT.